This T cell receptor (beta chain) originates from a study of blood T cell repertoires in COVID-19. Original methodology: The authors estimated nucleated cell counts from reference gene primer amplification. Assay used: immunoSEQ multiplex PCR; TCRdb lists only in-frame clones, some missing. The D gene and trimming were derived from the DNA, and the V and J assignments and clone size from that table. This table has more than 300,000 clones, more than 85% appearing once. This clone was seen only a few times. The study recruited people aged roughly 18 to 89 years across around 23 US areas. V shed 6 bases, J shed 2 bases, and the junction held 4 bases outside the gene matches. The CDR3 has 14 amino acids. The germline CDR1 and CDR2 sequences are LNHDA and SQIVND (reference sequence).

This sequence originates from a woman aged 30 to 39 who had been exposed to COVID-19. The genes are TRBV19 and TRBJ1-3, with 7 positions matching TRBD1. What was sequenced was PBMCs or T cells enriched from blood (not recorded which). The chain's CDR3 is CASSPGGTGNTIYF. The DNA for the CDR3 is TGTGCCAGTAGCCCAGGGGGAACTGGAAACACCATATATTTT. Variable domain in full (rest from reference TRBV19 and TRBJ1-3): DGGITQSPKYLFRKEGQNVTLSCEQNLNHDAMYWYRQDPGQGLRLIYYSQIVNDFQKGDIAEGYSVSREKKESFPLTVTSAQKNPTAFYLCASSPGGTGNTIYFGEGSWLTVV.